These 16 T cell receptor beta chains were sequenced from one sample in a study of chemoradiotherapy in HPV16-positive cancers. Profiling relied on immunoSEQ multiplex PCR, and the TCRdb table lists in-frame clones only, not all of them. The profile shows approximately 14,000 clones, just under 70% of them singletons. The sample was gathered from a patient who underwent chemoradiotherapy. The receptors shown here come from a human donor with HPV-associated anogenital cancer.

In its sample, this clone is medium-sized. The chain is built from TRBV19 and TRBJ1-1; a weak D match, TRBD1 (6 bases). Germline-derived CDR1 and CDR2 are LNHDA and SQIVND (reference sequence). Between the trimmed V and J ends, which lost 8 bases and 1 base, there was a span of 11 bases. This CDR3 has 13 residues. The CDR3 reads CASQAGANTEAFF. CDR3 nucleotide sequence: TGTGCCAGTCAGGCAGGGGCGAACACTGAAGCTTTCTTT.

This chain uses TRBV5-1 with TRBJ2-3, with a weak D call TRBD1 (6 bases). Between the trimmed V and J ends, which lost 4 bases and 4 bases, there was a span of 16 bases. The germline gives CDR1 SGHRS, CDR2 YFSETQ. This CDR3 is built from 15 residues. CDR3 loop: CASSDGSGQPDTQYF. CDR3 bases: TGCGCCAGCAGCGACGGTTCCGGACAGCCAGATACGCAGTATTTT.

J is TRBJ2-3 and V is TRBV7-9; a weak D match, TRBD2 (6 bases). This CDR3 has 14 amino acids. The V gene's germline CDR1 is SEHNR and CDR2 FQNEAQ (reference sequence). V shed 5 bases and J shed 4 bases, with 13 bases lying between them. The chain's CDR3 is CASSKFGGADTQYF. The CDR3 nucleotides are TGTGCCAGCAGCAAGTTCGGGGGTGCAGATACGCAGTATTTT.

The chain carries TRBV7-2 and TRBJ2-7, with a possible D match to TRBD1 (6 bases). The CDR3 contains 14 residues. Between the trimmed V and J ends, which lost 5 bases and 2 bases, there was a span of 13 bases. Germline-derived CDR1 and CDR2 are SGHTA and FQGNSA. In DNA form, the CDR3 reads TGTGCCAGCAGCCCCCATCAGGGGCCCTACGAGCAGTACTTC. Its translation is CASSPHQGPYEQYF.

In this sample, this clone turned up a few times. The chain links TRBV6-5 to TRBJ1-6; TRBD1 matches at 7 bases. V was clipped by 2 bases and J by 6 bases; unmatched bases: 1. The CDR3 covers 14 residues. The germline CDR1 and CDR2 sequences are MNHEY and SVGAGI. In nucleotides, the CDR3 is TGTGCCAGCAGTTACGGACAGGCTAATTCACCCCTCCACTTT. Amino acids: CASSYGQANSPLHF.

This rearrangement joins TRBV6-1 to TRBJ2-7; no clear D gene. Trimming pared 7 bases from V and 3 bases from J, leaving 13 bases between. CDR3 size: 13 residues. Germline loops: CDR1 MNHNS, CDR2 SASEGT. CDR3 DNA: TGTGCCAGCAAAGAACAGAATTTCTACGAGCAGTACTTC. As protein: CASKEQNFYEQYF.

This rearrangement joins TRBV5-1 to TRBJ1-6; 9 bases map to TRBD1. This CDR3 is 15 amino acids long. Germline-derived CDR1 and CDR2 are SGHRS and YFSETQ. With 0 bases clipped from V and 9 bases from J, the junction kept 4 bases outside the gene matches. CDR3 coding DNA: TGCGCCAGCAGCTTGGGGGACAGGGATTTTTCACCCCTCCACTTT. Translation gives CASSLGDRDFSPLHF.

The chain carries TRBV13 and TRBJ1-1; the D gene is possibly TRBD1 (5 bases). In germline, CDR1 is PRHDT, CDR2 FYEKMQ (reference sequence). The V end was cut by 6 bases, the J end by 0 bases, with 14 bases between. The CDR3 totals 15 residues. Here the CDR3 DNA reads TGTGCCAGCAGATCTCGGCAGGACATGAACACTGAAGCTTTCTTT. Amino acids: CASRSRQDMNTEAFF.

CDR3 region: CASSFTSGTYTGELFF. The CDR3 coding sequence is TGTGCCAGCAGCTTTACTAGCGGGACGTACACCGGGGAGCTGTTTTTT. J is TRBJ2-2 and V is TRBV7-2, with 10 nucleotides matching TRBD2. CDR1 is SGHTA, CDR2 FQGNSA, per germline. The CDR3 spans 16 residues. V gave up 3 bases and J gave up 3 bases; unmatched junction bases: 4.

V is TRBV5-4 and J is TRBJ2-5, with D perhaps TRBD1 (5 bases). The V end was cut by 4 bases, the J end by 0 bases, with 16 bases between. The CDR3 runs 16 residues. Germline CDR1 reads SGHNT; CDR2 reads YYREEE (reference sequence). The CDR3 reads CASSPQGGGYQETQYF. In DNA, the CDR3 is TGTGCCAGCAGCCCCCAGGGTGGCGGATACCAAGAGACCCAGTACTTC.

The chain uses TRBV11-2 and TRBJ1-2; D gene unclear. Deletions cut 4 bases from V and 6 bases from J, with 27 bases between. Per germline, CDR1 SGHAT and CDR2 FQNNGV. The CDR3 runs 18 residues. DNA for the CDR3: TGTGCCAGCAGCTCCCTAAAGGATAACAGTGGTTGGCGGGATGGCTACACCTTC. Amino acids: CASSSLKDNSGWRDGYTF.

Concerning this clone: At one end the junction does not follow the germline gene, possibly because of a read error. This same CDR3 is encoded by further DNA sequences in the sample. The CDR3 is CASSIGGSGANVLTF. The CDR3 bases are TGTGCCAGCAGTATTGGGGGCTCTGGGGCCAACGTCCTGACTTTC. The chain links TRBV19 to TRBJ2-6, with D possibly called TRBD1 or TRBD2 (5 bases each). The CDR3 runs to 15 residues. Germline V gives CDR1 LNHDA, CDR2 SQIVND (reference sequence).

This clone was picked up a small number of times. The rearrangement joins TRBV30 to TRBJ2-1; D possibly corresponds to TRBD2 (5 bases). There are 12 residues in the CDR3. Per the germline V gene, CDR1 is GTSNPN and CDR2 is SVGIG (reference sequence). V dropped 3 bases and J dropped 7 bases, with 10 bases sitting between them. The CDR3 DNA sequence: TGTGCCTGGAGGGCCCTAGCTAATGAGCAGTTCTTC. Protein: CAWRALANEQFF.

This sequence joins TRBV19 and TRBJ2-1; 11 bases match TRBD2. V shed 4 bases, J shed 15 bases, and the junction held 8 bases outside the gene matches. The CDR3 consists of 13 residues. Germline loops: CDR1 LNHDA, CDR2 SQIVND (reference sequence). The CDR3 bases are TGTGCCAGTAGTACCCCACTAGCGGGGGAGGTGTTCTTC. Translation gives CASSTPLAGEVFF.

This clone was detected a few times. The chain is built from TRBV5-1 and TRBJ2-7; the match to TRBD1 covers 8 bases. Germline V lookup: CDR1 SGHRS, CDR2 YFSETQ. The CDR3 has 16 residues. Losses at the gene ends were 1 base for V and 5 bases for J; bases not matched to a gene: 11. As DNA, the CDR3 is TGCGCCAGCAGCTTGTCCCAGCGGACAGGGACCAACGAGCAGTACTTC. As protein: CASSLSQRTGTNEQYF.

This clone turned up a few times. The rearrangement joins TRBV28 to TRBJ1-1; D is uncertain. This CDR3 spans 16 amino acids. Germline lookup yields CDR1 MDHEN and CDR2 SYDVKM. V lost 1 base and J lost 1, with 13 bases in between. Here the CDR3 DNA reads TGTGCCAGCAGTTTATCGGCGGAGAGTAGGAACACTGAAGCTTTCTTT. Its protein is CASSLSAESRNTEAFF.